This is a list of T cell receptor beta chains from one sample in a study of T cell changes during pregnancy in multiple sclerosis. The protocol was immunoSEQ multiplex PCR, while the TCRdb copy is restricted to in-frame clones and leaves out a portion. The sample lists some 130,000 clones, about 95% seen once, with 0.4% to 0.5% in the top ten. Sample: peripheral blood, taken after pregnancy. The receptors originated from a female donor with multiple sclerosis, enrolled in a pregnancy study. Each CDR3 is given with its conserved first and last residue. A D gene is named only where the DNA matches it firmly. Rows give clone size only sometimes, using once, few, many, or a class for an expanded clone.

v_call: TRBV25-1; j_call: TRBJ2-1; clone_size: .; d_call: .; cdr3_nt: TGTGCCAGCAGTGAATCTCCAGCGGGCTACAATGAGCAGTTCTTC; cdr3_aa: CASSESPAGYNEQFF
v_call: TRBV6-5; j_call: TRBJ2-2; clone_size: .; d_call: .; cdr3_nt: TGTGCCAGCAGTCAACAGGGACACACCGGGGAGCTGTTTTTT; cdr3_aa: CASSQQGHTGELFF
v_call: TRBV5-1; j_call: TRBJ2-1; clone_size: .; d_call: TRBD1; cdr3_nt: TGCGCCAGCAGCTTGGTCTCGACAGGGGGGACCTACAATGAGCAGTTCTTC; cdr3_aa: CASSLVSTGGTYNEQFF
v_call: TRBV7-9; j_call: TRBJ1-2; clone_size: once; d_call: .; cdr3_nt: TGTGCCAGCAGCTTAGCAGGGGATGGGAACTATGGCTACACCTTC; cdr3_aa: CASSLAGDGNYGYTF
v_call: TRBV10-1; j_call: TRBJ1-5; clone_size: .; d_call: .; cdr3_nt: TGCGCCAGCAAGCCGGGCAGGGCAGCTTATAGCAATCAGCCCCAGCATTTT; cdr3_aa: CASKPGRAAYSNQPQHF
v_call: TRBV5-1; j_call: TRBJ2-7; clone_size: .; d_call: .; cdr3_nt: TGCGCCAGCAGCTCCTCGACAGCCTCCTACGAGCAGTACTTC; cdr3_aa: CASSSSTASYEQYF
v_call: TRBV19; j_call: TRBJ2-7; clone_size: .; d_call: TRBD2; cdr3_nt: TGTGCCAGTAGTATAGGGACTAGGACCTACGAGCAGTACTTC; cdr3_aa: CASSIGTRTYEQYF
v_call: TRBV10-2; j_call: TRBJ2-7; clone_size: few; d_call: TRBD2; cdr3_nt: TGCGCCAGCGCTGAGCGGGAGGAACGTGAGCAGTACTTC; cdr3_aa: CASAEREEREQYF
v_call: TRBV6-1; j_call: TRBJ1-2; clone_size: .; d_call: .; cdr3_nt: TGTGCCAGCAGTGAATCTGCGGCAACAGGGCCCTATGGCTACACCTTC; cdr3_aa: CASSESAATGPYGYTF
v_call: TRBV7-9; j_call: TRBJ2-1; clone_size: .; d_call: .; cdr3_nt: TGTGCCAGCACTAGCTCCTACAATGAGCAGTTCTTC; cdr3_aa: CASTSSYNEQFF
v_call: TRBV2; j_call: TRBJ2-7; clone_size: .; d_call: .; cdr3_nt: TGTGCCAGCTCCAGCCAGGGCATCCACGAGCAGTACTTC; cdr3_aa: CASSSQGIHEQYF
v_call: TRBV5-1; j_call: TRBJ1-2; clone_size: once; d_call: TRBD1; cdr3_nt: TGCGCCAGCAGCCCCTGGACAGGGGAGTATGGCTACACCTTC; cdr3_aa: CASSPWTGEYGYTF
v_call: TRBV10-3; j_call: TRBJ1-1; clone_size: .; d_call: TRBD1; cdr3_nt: TGTGCCATCAGTGAAGGGGGCACATCGAACACTGAAGCTTTCTTT; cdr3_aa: CAISEGGTSNTEAFF
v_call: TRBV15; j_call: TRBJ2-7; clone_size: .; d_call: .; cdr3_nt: TGTGCCACCAGCAGAGCGGGGACTTACGAGCAGTACTTC; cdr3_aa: CATSRAGTYEQYF
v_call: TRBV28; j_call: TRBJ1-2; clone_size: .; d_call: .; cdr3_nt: TGTGCCAGCAGTTTAAGCCAGGCGAGTAACTATGGACAGGGCTACACCTTC; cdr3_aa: CASSLSQASNYGQGYTF
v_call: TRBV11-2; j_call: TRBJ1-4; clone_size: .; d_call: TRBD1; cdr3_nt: TGTGCCAGCAGCGGGGACAGGGGAGCTAATGAAAAACTGTTTTTT; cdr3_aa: CASSGDRGANEKLFF
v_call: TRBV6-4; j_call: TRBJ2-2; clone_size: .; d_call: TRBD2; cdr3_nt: TGTGCCAGCAGGGGACCACGCAGCGGGAGGGCCCCCACCGGGGAGCTGTTTTTT; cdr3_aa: CASRGPRSGRAPTGELFF
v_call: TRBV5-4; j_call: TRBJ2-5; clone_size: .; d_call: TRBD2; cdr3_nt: TGTGCCAGCAGCTTGAGCGGGGTCTATCAAGAGACCCAGTACTTC; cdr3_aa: CASSLSGVYQETQYF
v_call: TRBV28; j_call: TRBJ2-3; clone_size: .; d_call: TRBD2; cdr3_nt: TGTGCCAGCAGTCCCGGGGGGAGCACAGATACGCAGTATTTT; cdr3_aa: CASSPGGSTDTQYF
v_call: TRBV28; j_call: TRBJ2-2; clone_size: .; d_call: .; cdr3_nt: TGTGCCAGCAGCCTACTGTCCACCGGGGAGCTGTTTTTT; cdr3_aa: CASSLLSTGELFF
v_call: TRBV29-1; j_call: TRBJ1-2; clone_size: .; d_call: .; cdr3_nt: TGCAGCGTTGACTGGAGAGATGGCTACACCTTC; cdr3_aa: CSVDWRDGYTF
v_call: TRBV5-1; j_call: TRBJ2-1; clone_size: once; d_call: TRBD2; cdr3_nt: TGCGCCAGCAGCTGGGGACTGACGTTACTAGCGGGAACCTACAATGAGCAGTTCTTC; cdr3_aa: CASSWGLTLLAGTYNEQFF
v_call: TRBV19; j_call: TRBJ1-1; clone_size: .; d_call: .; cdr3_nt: TGTGCCAGTAGTATAGTAGGGGTAGGGACTGAAGCTTTCTTT; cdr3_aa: CASSIVGVGTEAFF
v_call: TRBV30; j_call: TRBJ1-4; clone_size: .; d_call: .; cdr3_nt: TGTGCCTGGAGATCAGGGGATACTAATGAAAAACTGTTTTTT; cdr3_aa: CAWRSGDTNEKLFF
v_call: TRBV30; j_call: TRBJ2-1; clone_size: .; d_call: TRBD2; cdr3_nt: TGTGCCCGTCGTAGCGGGAGGGCCGTATCCTACAATGAGCAGTTCTTC; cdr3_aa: CARRSGRAVSYNEQFF